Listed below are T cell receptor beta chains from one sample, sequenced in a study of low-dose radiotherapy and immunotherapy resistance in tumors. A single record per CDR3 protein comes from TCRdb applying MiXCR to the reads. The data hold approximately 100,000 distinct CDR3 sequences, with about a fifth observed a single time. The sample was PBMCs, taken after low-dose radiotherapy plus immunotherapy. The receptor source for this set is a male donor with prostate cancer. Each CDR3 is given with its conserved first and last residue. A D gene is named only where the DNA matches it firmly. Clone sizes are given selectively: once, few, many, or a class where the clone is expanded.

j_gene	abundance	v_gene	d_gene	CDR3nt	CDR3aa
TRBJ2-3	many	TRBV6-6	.	TGTGCCAGCAGCAGTGCAAGCGGGGATACGCAGTATTTT	CASSSASGDTQYF
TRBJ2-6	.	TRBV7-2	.	TGTGCCAGCTCGCCCTACGCTGGGGCCAACGTCCTGACTTTC	CASSPYAGANVLTF
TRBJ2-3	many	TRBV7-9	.	TGTGCCAGCAGCCGACCCCGGCAACCGGGAACGCAGTATTTT	CASSRPRQPGTQYF
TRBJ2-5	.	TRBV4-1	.	TGCGCCAGCAGCGAGAGGGGGGCGGGGGAGACCCAGTACTTC	CASSERGAGETQYF
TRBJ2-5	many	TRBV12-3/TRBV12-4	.	TGTGCCAGCAGTGGGGGGTGGTTCGGCCCTGAAGAGACCCAGTACTTC	CASSGGWFGPEETQYF
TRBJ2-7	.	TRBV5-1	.	TGCGCCAGCAGCTTGGAAGGGTATTCGGACGAGCAGTACTTC	CASSLEGYSDEQYF
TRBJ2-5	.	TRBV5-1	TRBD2	TGCGCCAGCAGCTTGGGACTAGCGGGGGTCGCCCAAGAGACCCAGTACTTC	CASSLGLAGVAQETQYF
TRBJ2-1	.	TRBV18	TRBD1	TGTGCCAGCTCATCTCGGACAGGGCGGTATGAGCAGTTCTTC	CASSSRTGRYEQFF
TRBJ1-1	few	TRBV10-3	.	TGTGCCATCAGTGAGTCATTGAACACTGAAGCTTTCTTT	CAISESLNTEAFF
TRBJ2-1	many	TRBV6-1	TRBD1	TGTGCCAGCAGTGAAGCGGGGACAGGGGACAATGAGCAGTTCTTC	CASSEAGTGDNEQFF
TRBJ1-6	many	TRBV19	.	TGTGCCAGTAGGTCCGGGCAAGAGGGTTCACCCCTCCACTTT	CASRSGQEGSPLHF
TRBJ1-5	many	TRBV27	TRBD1	TGTGCCAGCGCCGGGGGACAGGGGGCTTTTCAGCCCCAGCATTTT	CASAGGQGAFQPQHF
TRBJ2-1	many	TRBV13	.	TGTGCCAGCAGCGGTACAGGGATCTGGGCCTACAATGAGCAGTTCTTC	CASSGTGIWAYNEQFF
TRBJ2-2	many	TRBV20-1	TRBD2	TGCAGTGCCATTAACGGGGGGGCAACCGGGGAGCTGTTTTTT	CSAINGGATGELFF
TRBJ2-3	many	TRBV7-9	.	TGTGCCAGCAGCATCTACACTAACAGGGAAGTCCCAGATACGCAGTATTTT	CASSIYTNREVPDTQYF
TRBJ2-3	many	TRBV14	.	TGTGCCAGCAGCCAATTTCGTCCCAGCGGGACAGATACGCAGTATTTT	CASSQFRPSGTDTQYF
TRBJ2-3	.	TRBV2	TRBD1	TGTGCCAGCAGTGAGGGGACAGGGTCCACAGATACGCAGTATTTT	CASSEGTGSTDTQYF
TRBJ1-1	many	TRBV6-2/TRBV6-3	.	TGTGCCAGCACCAAGACAGGCAACACTGAAGCTTTCTTT	CASTKTGNTEAFF
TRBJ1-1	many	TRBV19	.	TGTGCCAGTAGTCAGGTAAACACTGAAGCTTTCTTT	CASSQVNTEAFF
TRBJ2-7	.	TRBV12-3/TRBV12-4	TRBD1	TGTGCCAGCAGTTTGGGCGTCGTTCCGGGACAGGGGAACGAGCAGTACTTC	CASSLGVVPGQGNEQYF
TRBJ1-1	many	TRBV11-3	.	TGTGCCAGCAGCTTATGGTGGGACACTGAAGCTTTCTTT	CASSLWWDTEAFF
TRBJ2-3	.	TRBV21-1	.	TGTGCCAGCAGCCCCCTAGGGGCCGGGTACACAGATACGCAGTATTTT	CASSPLGAGYTDTQYF